Detailed here is one T cell receptor beta chain. Its antigen remains unidentified. The data were obtained in a study of cytomegalovirus exposure and HLA in healthy donors. Background on the study: Per a later analysis, the roughly 670 first-cohort and 120 validation repertoires shared one platform.

The germline V and J ends were trimmed by 0 bases and 0 bases, with 8 bases remaining between them. The length of the CDR3 is 15 residues. Germline CDR1 reads LGHNA; CDR2 reads YSLEER. Study-wide results and caveats: Cytomegalovirus-associated TCR beta chains were listed, numbering 150 to 200. Reports credit the classifier with highly specific, highly sensitive diagnosis of cytomegalovirus status. CMV antigen specificity was confirmed in vitro for a few CMV-associated chains.

Measured with immunoSEQ multiplex PCR; TCRdb has only the in-frame clones, and not every one. The data hold some 310,000 clones, with approximately 88% observed a single time. Sequencing was performed on PBMCs. The receptor was isolated from a man aged 25-45 years in good health and CMV-seronegative. This chain connects TRBV4-3 to TRBJ1-2, with D uncertain. The CDR3 sequence: CASSQDGGANYGYTF. The CDR3, as DNA: TGCGCCAGCAGCCAAGATGGTGGAGCTAACTATGGCTACACCTTC.